Each of the 21 T cell receptor beta chains below was sequenced from the same sample in a study of early T cells in non-severe SARS-CoV-2 infection. One entry per CDR3 protein, called by TCRdb with MiXCR from the 5' RACE reads. The sample shows over 90,000 distinct CDR3 sequences, 10% to 15% of them seen only once. The input for sequencing was whole blood, taken at baseline. The source of these receptors is an adult who was a healthcare worker with PCR-confirmed SARS-CoV-2 infection or an uninfected control (not recorded which).

This clonotype was counted between two and nine times. V is TRBV9 and J is TRBJ2-2; D tentatively reads TRBD1 or TRBD2 (5 bases each). The CDR3 contains 15 residues. The germline gives CDR1 SGDLS, CDR2 YYNGEE. The V end lost 6 bases, the J end lost 6 bases, and 18 bases lay between the germline ends. The CDR3: CASTISGGEAGELFF. As DNA, the CDR3 is TGTGCCAGCACCATATCTGGGGGAGAGGCCGGGGAGCTGTTTTTT.

The sample holds a few counts of this clonotype. The chain is built from TRBV28 and TRBJ1-2; 9 positions match TRBD1. V lost 5 bases and J lost 4; bases outside the gene matches: 5. In germline, CDR1 is MDHEN, CDR2 SYDVKM. There are 14 residues in the CDR3. Written as DNA, the CDR3 is TGTGCCAGCAGTCCACAGGGGGCCATCTATGGCTACACCTTC. It encodes CASSPQGAIYGYTF.

The rearrangement joins TRBV10-3 to TRBJ2-7; perhaps TRBD1 as D (5 bases). V lost 3 bases to trimming and J lost 1 base, with 10 bases between them. This CDR3 comprises 14 residues. The germline V gene encodes CDR1 ENHRY and CDR2 SYGVKD. The chain's CDR3 is CAISENDRSYEQYF. CDR3 bases: TGTGCCATCAGTGAAAATGACAGATCCTACGAGCAGTACTTC.

This clonotype was found many times. This sequence joins TRBV29-1 and TRBJ2-1, with 10 bases that match TRBD1. Germline-derived CDR1 and CDR2 are SQVTM and ANQGSEA. This CDR3 spans 14 amino acids. After removal of 4 bases from V and 8 bases from J, the junction contained 8 bases not matched to a gene. CDR3: CSVVGGTGADEQFF. The CDR3 region has the DNA TGCAGCGTTGTTGGAGGGACAGGGGCCGATGAGCAGTTCTTC.

This clonotype was observed a handful of times. The J gene is TRBJ2-3, the V gene TRBV5-6; 9 bases are a match to TRBD2. V lost 1 base and J lost 6; bases outside the gene matches: 6. This CDR3 comprises 15 residues. Germline loops: CDR1 SGHDT, CDR2 YYEEEE. The CDR3 protein is CASSLRTSGRDTQYF. The CDR3 nucleotides are TGTGCCAGCAGCTTGAGAACTAGCGGGCGGGATACGCAGTATTTT.

The sample holds many counts of this clonotype. The chain links TRBV7-9 to TRBJ2-5; D is perhaps TRBD1 (6 bases). The germline V and J ends were trimmed by 4 bases and 5 bases, with 11 bases remaining between them. The germline V gene encodes CDR1 SEHNR and CDR2 FQNEAQ (reference sequence). The CDR3 is made up of 13 amino acids. Here the CDR3 DNA reads TGTGCCAGCAGCTCTACAGGGTCGGAGACCCAGTACTTC. Encoded protein: CASSSTGSETQYF.

The V and J genes are TRBV27 and TRBJ2-7; D is tentatively TRBD1 or TRBD2 (5 bases each). The V end was cut by 6 bases, the J end by 5 bases, with 20 bases between. The CDR3 totals 15 residues. Per germline, CDR1 MNHEY and CDR2 SMNVEV (reference sequence). DNA for the CDR3: TGTGCCAGCAGCCCCCACGGGGCTAGACCTAACGAGCAGTACTTC. This gives the protein CASSPHGARPNEQYF.

V gene TRBV10-2 combines with J gene TRBJ2-1; 10 nucleotides agree with TRBD2. The CDR3 loop spans 14 amino acids. After removal of 8 bases from V and 4 bases from J, the junction contained 5 bases not matched to a gene. Germline CDR1 WSHSY, CDR2 SAAADI. The CDR3 region has the DNA TGCGCCAGCCATACTAGCGGGACGTACAATGAGCAGTTCTTC. This gives the protein CASHTSGTYNEQFF.

The gene calls are TRBV28 and TRBJ2-7, with D hard to call. The V gene lost 6 bases and the J gene lost 0 bases, with 15 bases spanning the gap. The CDR3 runs to 15 residues. Germline V gene data show CDR1 as MDHEN and CDR2 as SYDVKM. CDR3 protein: CASRPDPPPSYEQYF. The CDR3 bases are TGTGCCAGCAGACCGGACCCCCCCCCCTCCTACGAGCAGTACTTC.

This clonotype was seen repeatedly, ten times or more. The V and J genes are TRBV15 and TRBJ2-7; no definite D call. The CDR3 spans 15 residues. Germline V gene sequence: CDR1 LNHNV, CDR2 YYDKDF (reference sequence). The V end was cut by 3 bases, the J end by 2 bases, with 14 bases between. CDR3 nucleotides: TGTGCCACCAGCAGTTCGGCGGTGCCTACCTACGAGCAGTACTTC. It encodes CATSSSAVPTYEQYF.

Concerning this clonotype itself: Compared with germline, one end of the junction differs, possibly owing to a read error. The V and J genes are TRBV7-7 and TRBJ2-1; no clear D. This CDR3 has 17 residues. Germline V gene sequence: CDR1 SSHAT, CDR2 FNYEAQ (reference sequence). CDR3: CASSLEPSKGSYNEQFF. The CDR3 DNA follows: TGTGCTAGCAGCTTAGAACCCAGCAAGGGCTCCTACAATGAGCAGTTCTTC.

This clonotype turned up a few times. The junction departs from germline at one end; a sequencing error may be responsible. This chain connects TRBV7-6 to TRBJ1-1; the D is unclear. Germline V CDR1 and CDR2: SGHVS, FNYEAQ. The CDR3 extends over 13 amino acids. The CDR3 nucleotides read TGTGCCAGCAGGTTAGGGCCAAAGACTGAAGCTTTCTTT. It yields the protein CASRLGPKTEAFF.

The sample holds many counts of this clonotype. The genes are TRBV13 and TRBJ2-2, with a possible D match to TRBD2 (6 bases). The CDR3 runs 15 residues. V was clipped by 11 bases and J by 1 base, with 17 bases between them. Per germline, CDR1 PRHDT and CDR2 FYEKMQ (reference sequence). CDR3 DNA sequence: TGTGCCGTGAGTAGGGGAGGAGAGAACACCGGGGAGCTGTTTTTT. Translated, it gives CAVSRGGENTGELFF.

The J gene is TRBJ1-1, the V gene TRBV9; TRBD1 agrees at 8 bases. In germline, CDR1 is SGDLS, CDR2 YYNGEE. CDR3 length: 13 residues. After removal of 3 bases from V and 4 bases from J, the junction contained 2 bases not matched to a gene. CDR3 sequence reads: CASSGQGSTEAFF. The CDR3 nucleotides are TGTGCCAGCAGCGGACAGGGGAGCACTGAAGCTTTCTTT.

This clonotype has ten or more counts. The rearrangement uses TRBV20-1 and TRBJ2-3; D is perhaps TRBD2 (5 bases). The CDR3 runs to 15 residues. Germline CDR1 and CDR2: DFQATT and SNEGSKA (reference sequence). The V end lost 3 bases, the J end lost 2 bases, and 15 bases lay between the germline ends. CDR3 sequence: CSASSPLGDTDTQYF. DNA of the CDR3: TGCAGTGCTAGTTCCCCCCTGGGAGACACAGATACGCAGTATTTT.

The chain recombines TRBV7-2 with TRBJ2-7, with TRBD2 matching 10 bases. The CDR3 has 20 residues. Germline CDR1 and CDR2: SGHTA and FQGNSA. V was clipped by 3 bases and J by 3 bases; unmatched bases: 20. This CDR3 is CASSLRGLAGTSALFYEQYF. The CDR3 nucleotides read TGTGCCAGCAGCTTGAGGGGCTTAGCCGGGACTAGCGCCCTTTTCTACGAGCAGTACTTC.

Comments on this clonotype: The CDR3 ends on some other residue instead of the conserved phenylalanine or tryptophan, so this is likely a read error. The V gene is TRBV20-1, the J gene TRBJ2-7; D is ambiguous. The germline V gene has CDR1 DFQATT and CDR2 SNEGSKA (reference sequence). This CDR3 region has 12 residues. V was cut by 3 bases and J by 7 bases, with 13 bases left in between. Here the CDR3 DNA reads TGCAGTGCTAGTCACAACCTGGGAGAGCAGTACTCC. Translated: CSASHNLGEQYS.

CDR3 region: CASSSGTDQYNEQFF. The CDR3 DNA reads as TGTGCCAGCAGCTCTGGGACAGATCAGTACAATGAGCAGTTCTTC. The rearrangement links TRBV28 to TRBJ2-1; 7 bases fit TRBD1. CDR1 MDHEN and CDR2 SYDVKM come from the germline V gene. The CDR3 is made up of 15 amino acids. The junction had 9 bases not matched to a gene; V was cut back by 6 bases and J by 4 bases. Full variable domain (remainder filled in from reference TRBV28 and TRBJ2-1): DVKVTQSSRYLVKRTGEKVFLECVQDMDHENMFWYRQDPGLGLRLIYFSYDVKMKEKGDIPEGYSVSREKKERFSLILESASTNQTSMYLCASSSGTDQYNEQFFGPGTRLTVL.

This clonotype was seen repeatedly, ten times or more. This chain links TRBV27 with TRBJ2-1, with TRBD2 matching over 7 bases. This CDR3 contains 13 residues. V lost 6 bases and J lost 9; bases outside the gene matches: 8. CDR1 is MNHEY and CDR2 is SMNVEV in the germline V gene (reference sequence). CDR3 loop: CASRKGLDGEQFF. CDR3 DNA: TGTGCCAGCAGAAAAGGACTAGACGGTGAGCAGTTCTTC.

This chain connects TRBV12-3 or TRBV12-4 to TRBJ2-2, with D hard to call. The CDR3 is 11 residues long. Trimming removed 6 bases at V and 7 bases at J, with 6 bases between. CDR3 protein: CASRIIGELFF. The CDR3 region has the DNA TGTGCCAGCAGAATTATCGGGGAGCTGTTTTTT.

This chain connects TRBV6-1 to TRBJ2-3; D is undetermined. The CDR3 has 17 residues. V was pared by 7 bases and J by 3 bases, with 23 bases between. CDR1 and CDR2 from the germline V gene are MNHNS and SASEGT. Here the CDR3 reads CASIAPAGTGRTDTQYF. The CDR3 DNA sequence: TGTGCCAGCATCGCCCCGGCTGGAACCGGTAGGACAGATACGCAGTATTTT.